This paragraph covers one T cell receptor (beta chain) sequence. This specimen belongs to a study of blood T cell repertoires in COVID-19. Germline CDR1 reads SGHDT; CDR2 reads YYEEEE. There are 16 residues in the CDR3. V was shortened by 4 bases and J by 8 bases, with 19 bases between the two germline ends. Measured with immunoSEQ multiplex PCR; TCRdb has only the in-frame clones, and not every one. Of 130,000 to 150,000 clones listed, roughly four fifths are singletons. V gene TRBV5-6 combines with J gene TRBJ1-6; perhaps TRBD1 as D (5 bases). The sequence came from a human donor with acute or convalescent COVID-19. The donor label of this sample is uncertain. The sample comprised peripheral blood. CDR3 DNA: TGTGCCAGCAGCCCAGAAACAGGCCTGACGGATTCACCCCTCCACTTT. This codes for CASSPETGLTDSPLHF. The full variable domain, with the rest looked up from reference TRBV5-6 and TRBJ1-6, is DAGVTQSPTHLIKTRGQQVTLRCSPKSGHDTVSWYQQALGQGPQFIFQYYEEEERQRGNFPDRFSGHQFPNYSSELNVNALLLGDSALYLCASSPETGLTDSPLHFGNGTRLTVT.